Listed below are T cell receptor beta chains from one sample, sequenced in a study of blood T cell repertoires in COVID-19. Assay: immunoSEQ multiplex PCR; the TCRdb copy retains only in-frame clones and omits some. Among about 87,000 clones listed, approximately 86% were seen once. Input material: peripheral blood. These receptors came from an elderly woman with COVID-19, enrolled during active disease. The CDR3 runs from the conserved cysteine through the conserved F or W. D genes are given only for firm matches. Size is omitted from some rows. Given values are once, few, many or a class for expanded clones.

cdr3_aa,cdr3_nt,clone_size,v_call,d_call,j_call
CASSLKGRGSYGYTF,TGTGCCAGCAGTTTAAAGGGCAGGGGAAGCTATGGCTACACCTTC,NA,TRBV28,NA,TRBJ1-2
CATSDPMTDTQYF,TGTGCCACCAGTGATCCCATGACAGATACGCAGTATTTT,NA,TRBV24-1,NA,TRBJ2-3
CASSLAVAGVTGELFF,TGTGCCAGCAGCTTAGCGGTCGCGGGAGTGACCGGGGAGCTGTTTTTT,once,TRBV7-2,TRBD2,TRBJ2-2
CASSPHNPGQGSGLTGELFF,TGTGCCAGCTCACCACATAACCCGGGACAGGGGTCGGGTTTAACCGGGGAGCTGTTTTTT,few,TRBV18,TRBD1,TRBJ2-2
CASSLTGGLDTQYF,TGTGCCAGCAGCCTGACCGGAGGACTTGATACGCAGTATTTT,NA,TRBV7-2,NA,TRBJ2-3
CAWSFSSNQPQHF,TGTGCCTGGAGTTTCAGTAGCAATCAGCCCCAGCATTTT,NA,TRBV30,NA,TRBJ1-5
CASSYEATQPQHF,TGTGCCAGCAGTTATGAGGCTACTCAGCCCCAGCATTTT,NA,TRBV6-2/TRBV6-3,NA,TRBJ1-5
CASGGLYNEQFF,TGTGCTTCGGGGGGGCTCTACAATGAGCAGTTCTTC,NA,TRBV18,TRBD2,TRBJ2-1
CASSVGGRWTDTQYF,TGTGCCAGCAGCGTTGGCGGGAGGTGGACAGATACGCAGTATTTT,NA,TRBV9,TRBD2,TRBJ2-3
CASSPREGVSYEQYF,TGTGCCAGCAGCCCCCGAGAGGGGGTCTCCTACGAGCAGTACTTC,NA,TRBV6-5,NA,TRBJ2-7
CAWTPRGPDTEAFF,TGTGCCTGGACCCCCAGGGGTCCCGACACTGAAGCTTTCTTT,NA,TRBV30,NA,TRBJ1-1
CATHTGDSRNTEAFF,TGTGCCACTCATACGGGGGACAGTCGGAACACTGAAGCTTTCTTT,once,TRBV19,TRBD1,TRBJ1-1
CASSLSRDSYNEQFF,TGTGCCAGTAGTTTGTCCCGGGACAGCTACAATGAGCAGTTCTTC,NA,TRBV19,TRBD1,TRBJ2-1
CASSRDNSLANEKLFF,TGTGCCAGCAGCAGGGACAATAGCCTAGCTAATGAAAAACTGTTTTTT,NA,TRBV9,NA,TRBJ1-4
CATSDPSGRSYNEQFF,TGTGCCACCAGTGATCCTAGCGGGAGATCCTACAATGAGCAGTTCTTC,NA,TRBV24-1,TRBD2,TRBJ2-1
CASSVGTGWVETQYF,TGTGCCAGCAGCGTCGGGACAGGGTGGGTCGAGACCCAGTACTTC,NA,TRBV9,TRBD1,TRBJ2-5
CASSLRGGETQYF,TGTGCCAGCAGCTTGAGGGGGGGGGAGACCCAGTACTTC,NA,TRBV5-4,NA,TRBJ2-5
CATSPRGGLVPGELFF,TGTGCCACCAGCCCTCGGGGAGGGTTGGTTCCCGGGGAGCTGTTTTTT,NA,TRBV24-1,TRBD2,TRBJ2-2
CASSLAENQPQHF,TGTGCCAGCAGCTTAGCCGAGAATCAGCCCCAGCATTTT,NA,TRBV5-6,NA,TRBJ1-5
CSVERETQYF,TGCAGCGTTGAACGTGAGACCCAGTACTTC,NA,TRBV29-1,NA,TRBJ2-5
CASSYSPGLGYEQYF,TGTGCCAGCAGTTACTCGCCGGGATTGGGTTACGAGCAGTACTTC,NA,TRBV6-5,NA,TRBJ2-7
CASSTIAHRLLPYEQYF,TGTGCCAGTAGTACTATAGCCCACAGGTTGCTACCCTACGAGCAGTACTTC,NA,TRBV19,NA,TRBJ2-7
CASSFQHTSGAYNEQFF,TGTGCCAGCAGCTTCCAGCACACTAGCGGGGCTTACAATGAGCAGTTCTTC,few,TRBV7-9,TRBD2,TRBJ2-1
CASSLGLHTDTQYF,TGTGCCAGCAGCTTAGGACTACACACAGATACGCAGTATTTT,once,TRBV7-8,NA,TRBJ2-3
CASSSGLAGGDETQYF,TGTGCCAGCAGTTCAGGACTAGCGGGAGGGGATGAGACCCAGTACTTC,once,TRBV6-5,TRBD2,TRBJ2-5
CAWADRWSPLHF,TGTGCCTGGGCGGACAGGTGGTCACCCCTCCACTTT,NA,TRBV30,TRBD1,TRBJ1-6
CASSLVVSNYEQYF,TGTGCCAGCAGCTTAGTTGTGTCTAACTACGAGCAGTACTTC,NA,TRBV11-2,NA,TRBJ2-7
CASSLGRAVYGYTF,TGTGCCAGCAGCTTGGGGCGGGCAGTCTATGGCTACACCTTC,NA,TRBV5-5,NA,TRBJ1-2
CASSPLPGVGEAFF,TGTGCCAGCTCACCCCTACCCGGGGTTGGTGAAGCTTTCTTT,NA,TRBV18,NA,TRBJ1-1
CASSPRSGNNEQFF,TGTGCCAGCTCACCACGATCAGGTAACAATGAGCAGTTCTTC,NA,TRBV18,NA,TRBJ2-1
CASSYGTSTSTDTQYF,TGTGCCAGCAGTTACGGGACTAGTACTAGCACAGATACGCAGTATTTT,NA,TRBV27,TRBD2,TRBJ2-3
CARSSGGAAYNEQFF,TGTGCCCGGTCTAGCGGGGGGGCAGCGTACAATGAGCAGTTCTTC,NA,TRBV30,TRBD2,TRBJ2-1
CASSFGHNSPLHF,TGTGCCAGCAGTTTTGGGCATAATTCACCCCTCCACTTT,NA,TRBV27,NA,TRBJ1-6
CASSPGAGGNQPQHF,TGTGCCAGCTCACCGGGAGCAGGAGGCAATCAGCCCCAGCATTTT,NA,TRBV18,NA,TRBJ1-5
CASRWGPYSNQPQHF,TGCGCCAGCAGGTGGGGGCCTTATAGCAATCAGCCCCAGCATTTT,NA,TRBV10-2,NA,TRBJ1-5
CASSATGAIDAEQYF,TGTGCCAGCAGTGCGACAGGGGCTATCGATGCGGAGCAGTACTTC,few,TRBV2,TRBD1,TRBJ2-7
CASSPQTAGRGYTF,TGTGCCAGCTCACCACAGACGGCAGGGCGAGGCTACACCTTC,NA,TRBV18,NA,TRBJ1-2
CASSAGGATYEQYF,TGTGCCAGCAGCGCCGGGGGTGCCACCTACGAGCAGTACTTC,once,TRBV9,NA,TRBJ2-7
CASSEPTGDRELFF,TGTGCCAGCAGTGAACCGACGGGAGACCGGGAGCTGTTTTTT,NA,TRBV2,NA,TRBJ2-2
CASRVQSSGANVLTF,TGTGCCAGCAGGGTACAGAGCTCTGGGGCCAACGTCCTGACTTTC,NA,TRBV2,NA,TRBJ2-6
CASSSASGSAREQFF,TGCGCCAGCAGCTCGGCTAGCGGGAGCGCTAGGGAGCAGTTCTTC,NA,TRBV5-1,TRBD2,TRBJ2-1
CASSLWLGALPGDGYTF,TGTGCCAGCAGCTTGTGGTTGGGGGCCCTCCCAGGGGATGGCTACACCTTC,NA,TRBV5-6,NA,TRBJ1-2
CASLYFLGGEQYF,TGTGCCAGCCTCTATTTCCTGGGGGGCGAGCAGTACTTC,NA,TRBV2,NA,TRBJ2-7
CASSPSAGENTEAFF,TGTGCCAGCTCACCATCCGCGGGGGAGAACACTGAAGCTTTCTTT,NA,TRBV18,NA,TRBJ1-1
CASSYGQGASNGYTF,TGTGCCAGCAGTTACGGCCAGGGGGCGAGTAATGGCTACACCTTC,NA,TRBV6-2/TRBV6-3,TRBD1,TRBJ1-2
CASSLEGGSPYEQYF,TGTGCCAGCAGCTTAGAAGGCGGGAGTCCCTACGAGCAGTACTTC,NA,TRBV11-2,TRBD2,TRBJ2-7
CASSPGGATAYEQYF,TGTGCCAGCAGCCCTGGAGGGGCCACTGCCTACGAGCAGTACTTC,NA,TRBV28,NA,TRBJ2-7
CASSQTSGIIYEQYF,TGTGCCAGCTCACAGACTAGCGGAATAATCTACGAGCAGTACTTC,NA,TRBV18,TRBD2,TRBJ2-7
CASSWDSSPLHF,TGTGCCAGCAGTTGGGACTCTTCACCCCTCCACTTT,few,TRBV7-9,NA,TRBJ1-6
CSAAGYSPLHF,TGCAGTGCTGCGGGTTATTCACCCCTCCACTTT,once,TRBV20-1,NA,TRBJ1-6
CASSHRVLLGTEAFF,TGTGCCAGTAGCCACAGGGTTCTCCTGGGGACTGAAGCTTTCTTT,NA,TRBV19,NA,TRBJ1-1